Below are 27 T cell receptor beta chains sequenced from a single sample in a study of vaccination and CD4 T cells after COVID-19. Antigens of these TCRs are unknown. Sequence data for DNA of cultured CD4+ T cells were generated by the Oncomine TCR Beta short-read assay. A single record per CDR3 protein comes from TCRdb applying MiXCR to the PCR reads. The table records roughly 9,900 distinct CDR3 sequences, 64% of them present only once. Treatment here: roughly 10-day PBMC culture with coronavirus spike peptide pools or control peptides (ViraFEST assay). The specimen sequenced was CD4+ T cells from blood, cultured in vitro. These receptor sequences come from a human donor who had recovered from COVID-19.

This sequence joins TRBV29-1 and TRBJ1-1; D uncertain. V was cut by 1 base and J by 7 bases, with 10 bases left in between. Germline V gene data show CDR1 as SQVTM and CDR2 as ANQGSEA. The CDR3 covers 12 residues. The CDR3 DNA sequence: TGCAGCGTTGAAGGCTATTCTAGTGAAGCTTTCTTT. It is translated as CSVEGYSSEAFF. Full variable domain (outside the CDR3, taken from reference TRBV29-1 and TRBJ1-1): SAVISQKPSRDICQRGTSLTIQCQVDSQVTMMFWYRQQPGQSLTLIATANQGSEATYESGFVIDKFPISRPNLTFSTLTVSNMSPEDSSIYLCSVEGYSSEAFFGQGTRLTVV.

The chain links TRBV6-5 to TRBJ2-3; D not certain. Trimming pared 0 bases from V and 4 bases from J, leaving 14 bases between. This CDR3 has 16 amino acids. The germline gives CDR1 MNHEY, CDR2 SVGAGI. The CDR3 sequence is CASSYSLSLFADTQYF. In nucleotides, the CDR3 is TGTGCCAGCAGTTACTCCTTAAGCTTGTTTGCAGATACGCAGTATTTT.

The chain has TRBV7-8 and TRBJ1-1; D may be TRBD1 (5 bases). The CDR3 runs 15 residues. CDR1 is SGHVS, CDR2 FQNEAQ, per germline. The V gene lost 1 base and the J gene lost 4 bases, with 13 bases spanning the gap. CDR3 residues: CASSLGGPAATEAFF. CDR3 bases: TGTGCCAGCAGCTTAGGGGGCCCCGCCGCCACTGAAGCTTTCTTT.

V gene TRBV7-9 combines with J gene TRBJ2-7; 8 bases are shared with TRBD1. The CDR3 spans 14 residues. Germline CDR1 and CDR2: SEHNR and FQNEAQ (reference sequence). V shed 3 bases, J shed 6 bases, and the junction held 7 bases outside the gene matches. DNA for the CDR3: TGTGCCAGCAGCTTGAACAGGGGGTCGGGCGAGCAGTACTTC. This gives the protein CASSLNRGSGEQYF.

In nucleotides, the CDR3 is TGTGCCTGGAGCCCCAACGGACAGACCTATGGCTACACCTTC. Protein: CAWSPNGQTYGYTF. The chain links TRBV30 to TRBJ1-2, with D perhaps TRBD1 (6 bases). Trimming shortened V by 3 bases and J by 4 bases, and 15 bases separated the two germline ends. Germline V gives CDR1 GTSNPN, CDR2 SVGIG (reference sequence). The CDR3 covers 14 residues. Together with reference TRBV30 and TRBJ1-2, the CDR3 gives the full variable domain: SQTIHQWPATLVQPVGSPLSLECTVEGTSNPNLYWYRQAAGRGLQLLFYSVGIGQISSEVPQNLSASRPQDRQFILSSKKLLLSDSGFYLCAWSPNGQTYGYTFGSGTRLTVV.

This clonotype occurred a few times. J is TRBJ2-3 and V is TRBV6-2 or TRBV6-3; 10 nucleotides align to TRBD2. Germline assignment: CDR1 MNHEY and CDR2 SVGEGT. The CDR3 has 17 amino acids. Trimming cost V 7 bases and J 1 base; bases outside gene matches: 11. CDR3 DNA: TGTGCCAGCACCCCCCTGGGGCTAGCGGGGGGCACAGATACGCAGTATTTT. Translation: CASTPLGLAGGTDTQYF.

This rearrangement joins TRBV11-3 to TRBJ2-3; D is perhaps TRBD1 (5 bases). The CDR3 loop spans 14 amino acids. V was trimmed by 1 base and J by 8 bases, leaving 13 bases between them. Per the germline V gene, CDR1 is SGHNT and CDR2 is YENEEA. CDR3 loop: CASSLGLAQGTQYF. CDR3 bases: TGTGCCAGCAGCTTAGGTCTGGCGCAGGGTACGCAGTATTTT.

The genes are TRBV2 and TRBJ2-1, with 9 nucleotides matching TRBD1. The V gene's germline CDR1 is SNHLY and CDR2 FYNNEI. The CDR3 runs to 15 residues. V lost 4 bases, J lost 4 bases, and 5 bases stayed unmatched. CDR3 sequence (DNA): TGTGCCAGCAGTGTTTTGGGACAGGGATACAATGAGCAGTTCTTC. Amino acids: CASSVLGQGYNEQFF.

As for this clonotype: Its ends do not fully match the called genes, so a read error is possible. The chain carries TRBV15 and TRBJ1-1, with D maybe TRBD1 (5 bases). Germline V gene data show CDR1 as LNHNV and CDR2 as YYDKDF (reference sequence). The length of the CDR3 is 15 residues. The CDR3 bases are TGTGCCACCAGCAGAGCCATCCAGGGTGCCACTGAAGCCTTCTTT. Amino acids: CATSRAIQGATEAFF.

The chain combines TRBV6-2 or TRBV6-3 with TRBJ1-1; 11 bases are shared with TRBD1. V trimming: 4 bases; J trimming: 2 bases; junction bases outside the gene matches: 12. CDR1 and CDR2 from the germline V gene are MNHEY and SVGEGT. The CDR3 has 18 amino acids. CDR3 coding DNA: TGTGCCAGCAGTTCGTTCCGGGACAGGGGGTCGTTTAACACTGAAGCTTTCTTT. It yields the protein CASSSFRDRGSFNTEAFF.

This sequence joins TRBV6-2 or TRBV6-3 and TRBJ2-3, with D unclear. The CDR3 runs to 12 residues. CDR1 is MNHEY, CDR2 SVGEGT, per germline. Deletions cut 6 bases from V and 0 bases from J, with 4 bases between. In DNA form, the CDR3 reads TGTGCCAGCAGCGCTAGCACAGATACGCAGTATTTT. Amino acid sequence: CASSASTDTQYF.

This sequence joins TRBV29-1 and TRBJ1-1, with D unclear. The CDR3 covers 13 residues. Germline loops: CDR1 SQVTM, CDR2 ANQGSEA. V was trimmed by 5 bases and J by 0 bases, leaving 10 bases between them. The DNA of the CDR3 is TGCAGCGTTTGTAGGGCCCTGAACACTGAAGCTTTCTTT. Amino acid sequence: CSVCRALNTEAFF.

The chain links TRBV6-4 to TRBJ1-2, with 8 bases identical to TRBD1. The CDR3 runs 13 residues. The V gene end was trimmed by 4 bases and the J gene end by 10 bases; junction bases not matched to a gene: 8. Germline loops: CDR1 MRHNA, CDR2 SNTAGT. CDR3 in amino acids: CASSVLPGQDYTF. CDR3 bases: TGTGCCAGCAGTGTCCTCCCGGGACAGGACTACACCTTC.

There are a few counts of this clonotype. The chain couples TRBV21-1 to TRBJ1-5; the table's D call, TRBD1, was not checked against the DNA. TRBV21-1 is listed as a pseudogene. This CDR3 is 17 amino acids long. DNA for the CDR3: TGTGCCAGCAGCAGGGGACCGGACAGGGATAGCAATCAGCCCCAGCATTTT. It specifies CASSRGPDRDSNQPQHF.

The rearrangement links TRBV27 to TRBJ2-7; 7 positions match TRBD2. From germline, CDR1 is MNHEY and CDR2 SMNVEV (reference sequence). V trimming: 4 bases; J trimming: 3 bases; junction bases outside the gene matches: 6. CDR3 length: 14 residues. The CDR3: CASSSPGGSYEQYF. CDR3 DNA sequence: TGTGCCAGCAGTTCCCCGGGGGGTAGCTACGAGCAGTACTTC.

The chain employs TRBV7-2 and TRBJ2-1; 8 nucleotides agree with TRBD2. The ends lost 2 bases at V and 8 bases at J; junction bases unmatched: 8. The germline gives CDR1 SGHTA, CDR2 FQGNSA. The CDR3 covers 15 residues. In nucleotides, the CDR3 is TGTGCCAGCAGCTTACACGGGGGGGCCATCGATGAGCAGTTCTTC. Amino acids: CASSLHGGAIDEQFF. The full variable domain, in which reference TRBV7-2 and TRBJ2-1 provide the parts outside the CDR3, is GAGVSQSPSNKVTEKGKDVELRCDPISGHTALYWYRQSLGQGLEFLIYFQGNSAPDKSGLPSDRFSAERTGGSVSTLTIQRTQQEDSAVYLCASSLHGGAIDEQFFGPGTRLTVL.

The V gene is TRBV6-1, the J gene TRBJ1-1; 8 bases match TRBD1. The germline V gene encodes CDR1 MNHNS and CDR2 SASEGT. This CDR3 has 14 amino acids. The trim removed 6 bases at V and 0 bases at J, leaving 3 bases unmatched. The CDR3 protein is CASRATGVNTEAFF. For the CDR3, the DNA is TGTGCCAGCAGGGCGACAGGGGTGAACACTGAAGCTTTCTTT.

This clonotype was seen once. The chain is built from TRBV6-2 or TRBV6-3 and TRBJ1-2; 9 bases match TRBD1. This CDR3 has 14 residues. Germline lookup yields CDR1 MNHEY and CDR2 SVGEGT. V lost 3 bases and J lost 8; bases outside the gene matches: 7. CDR3 amino acids: CASSYVNRGQGYTF. The CDR3 nucleotides read TGTGCCAGCAGTTATGTGAACAGGGGGCAAGGCTACACCTTC.

A single count supports this clonotype. The gene calls are TRBV20-1 and TRBJ1-5; 7 positions agree with TRBD1. The CDR3 spans 13 residues. Germline assignment: CDR1 DFQATT and CDR2 SNEGSKA (reference sequence). The V segment lost 3 bases and the J segment 2 bases; nucleotides outside the gene matches: 1. The CDR3 DNA reads as TGCAGTGCTAGGGGGACAGGCAATCAGCCCCAGCATTTT. Translating it yields CSARGTGNQPQHF.

This clonotype was seen a handful of times. The chain links TRBV7-6 to TRBJ2-2; no reliable D call. In germline, CDR1 is SGHVS, CDR2 FNYEAQ. V lost 2 bases to trimming and J lost 4 bases, with 8 bases between them. The CDR3 has 14 amino acids. CDR3 DNA: TGTGCCAGCAGCTTACGAACAGCCACCGGGGAGCTGTTTTTT. This encodes CASSLRTATGELFF.

This sequence joins TRBV4-1 and TRBJ1-2; D is unclear. The length of the CDR3 is 14 residues. The V gene's germline CDR1 is MGHRA and CDR2 YSYEKL. Trimming took off 2 bases at V and 8 bases at J, with 15 bases between the two ends. In nucleotides, the CDR3 is TGCGCCAGCAGCCAACCCGGTCGGGTCTGGGGCTACACCTTC. This encodes CASSQPGRVWGYTF.

This clonotype was picked up one time. The rearrangement uses TRBV5-1 and TRBJ1-4; 10 bases match TRBD1. The CDR3 has 17 residues. In germline, CDR1 is SGHRS, CDR2 YFSETQ. The J segment lost 3 bases and the V segment lost 0 bases, leaving 5 bases of the junction unmatched. CDR3 amino acids: CASSLGRQGAANEKLFF. The DNA of the CDR3 is TGCGCCAGCAGCTTGGGGAGACAGGGGGCTGCTAATGAAAAACTGTTTTTT.

The chain is built from TRBV30 and TRBJ1-2, with D tentatively TRBD1 (5 bases). Per the germline V gene, CDR1 is GTSNPN and CDR2 is SVGIG (reference sequence). The CDR3 extends over 15 amino acids. Deletions cut 3 bases from V and 0 bases from J, with 14 bases between. The CDR3 loop is CAWRGTERTNYGYTF. The DNA of the CDR3 is TGTGCCTGGAGGGGGACCGAACGTACTAACTATGGCTACACCTTC.

The chain combines TRBV10-3 with TRBJ1-5; D uncertain. V lost 3 bases to trimming and J lost 0 bases, with 6 bases between them. The CDR3 is 14 amino acids. Looked up from germline, CDR1 is ENHRY and CDR2 is SYGVKD. The DNA of the CDR3 is TGTGCCATCAGTGACAGCTATAGCAATCAGCCCCAGCATTTT. As protein: CAISDSYSNQPQHF.

This clonotype has a handful of counts. The chain carries TRBV10-3 and TRBJ1-5, with D possibly matching TRBD1 (5 bases). The length of the CDR3 is 14 residues. CDR1 is ENHRY, CDR2 SYGVKD, per germline. Trimming pared 5 bases from V and 1 base from J, leaving 9 bases between. The CDR3 DNA sequence: TGTGCCATCAGTAGCGGGACGAGCAATCAGCCCCAGCATTTT. The encoded protein is CAISSGTSNQPQHF.

The chain combines TRBV6-2 or TRBV6-3 with TRBJ1-6, with 7 positions matching TRBD1. Per the germline V gene, CDR1 is MNHEY and CDR2 is SVGEGT. With 6 bases clipped from V and 10 bases from J, the junction kept 6 bases outside the gene matches. CDR3 length: 13 residues. CDR3 amino acids: CASRGQGDSPLHF. The CDR3 nucleotides are TGTGCCAGCAGAGGCCAGGGGGACTCACCCCTCCACTTT.

V and J are TRBV28 and TRBJ2-2, with 12 positions matching TRBD2. The V gene end was trimmed by 5 bases and the J gene end by 5 bases; junction bases not matched to a gene: 6. From germline, CDR1 is MDHEN and CDR2 SYDVKM. The CDR3 covers 16 residues. The chain's CDR3 is CASSIPSGRGTGELFF. CDR3 DNA sequence: TGTGCCAGCAGTATACCTAGCGGGAGGGGGACCGGGGAGCTGTTTTTT. Complete variable domain (other parts from reference TRBV28 and TRBJ2-2): DVKVTQSSRYLVKRTGEKVFLECVQDMDHENMFWYRQDPGLGLRLIYFSYDVKMKEKGDIPEGYSVSREKKERFSLILESASTNQTSMYLCASSIPSGRGTGELFFGEGSRLTVL.